A single T cell receptor beta chain is shown here with its context. This record comes from a study of blood T cell repertoires in COVID-19. Study-wide background: Donors in the United States, Italy and Spain gave samples during acute or convalescent COVID-19. Nucleic acid was either cDNA or gDNA, and it came from T cells, B-cell-depleted T cells, or PBMCs.

In the original analysis: Estimated nucleated cell counts came from reference gene primer amplification. Only in-frame clones appear in the TCRdb table, and some are missing; sequencing was by immunoSEQ multiplex PCR. V and J calls and clone size are copied from that table; D and trimming were computed from the DNA. Of about 45,000 clones listed, more than 70% are singletons. The CDR3 sequence is 13 residues long. The germline gives CDR1 SEHNR, CDR2 FQNEAQ (reference sequence). V lost 5 bases, J lost 7 bases, and 5 bases stayed unmatched. Material for sequencing was peripheral blood. The receptor was derived from a human donor in a cohort sampled during active COVID-19. V usage is TRBV7-9 and J usage is TRBJ1-5; the match to TRBD1 covers 7 bases. CDR3 in amino acids: CASSATGDQPQHF. The CDR3 DNA is TGTGCCAGCAGCGCAACAGGGGACCAGCCCCAGCATTTT.